This TCR beta chain was profiled in a study of T cell changes during pregnancy in multiple sclerosis. The assay was immunoSEQ multiplex PCR, and TCRdb's table has in-frame clones only and misses some. The data hold around 62,000 clones, with less than 95% observed a single time. V was trimmed by 5 bases and J by 6 bases, leaving 8 bases between them. CDR3 size: 11 residues. Germline V gene lookup returns CDR1 LNHDA and CDR2 SQIVND (reference sequence). The TCR sequence derives from a female donor in good health, enrolled as a control in a pregnancy study. V and J are TRBV19 and TRBJ2-7; TRBD1 is a possible D gene (6 bases). Here the sequenced sample was peripheral blood, taken in the second trimester of pregnancy. For the CDR3, the DNA is TGTGCCAGTAGTGGACAGTCCGAGCAGTACTTC. Translating it yields CASSGQSEQYF. The whole variable domain, filled in from reference TRBV19 and TRBJ2-7, reads DGGITQSPKYLFRKEGQNVTLSCEQNLNHDAMYWYRQDPGQGLRLIYYSQIVNDFQKGDIAEGYSVSREKKESFPLTVTSAQKNPTAFYLCASSGQSEQYFGPGTRLTVT.